These T cell receptor beta chains were read from a single sample in a study of blood T cell repertoires in COVID-19. Data came from immunoSEQ multiplex PCR; TCRdb stores just in-frame clones and leaves some out. Altogether about 140,000 clones are present, 65% to 90% being singletons, with the ten largest covering roughly 2.9%. The sample was peripheral blood. The receptors derive from a man aged 45-60 years with acute or convalescent COVID-19. Both conserved end residues are part of each CDR3. The D gene is left open where the match is weak. Not every row has a clone size; where given, it reads once, few, many or a size class.

abundance	v_gene	j_gene	d_gene	CDR3aa	CDR3nt
.	TRBV6-1	TRBJ1-2	.	CASSAPPGHPNYGYTF	TGTGCCAGCAGTGCCCCACCGGGACATCCTAACTATGGCTACACCTTC
.	TRBV6-6	TRBJ1-2	.	CASYGQGISYTF	TGTGCCAGTTATGGGCAGGGGATAAGCTACACCTTC
.	TRBV5-8	TRBJ2-2	.	CASSLGLFTGELFF	TGTGCCAGCAGCTTGGGACTGTTCACCGGGGAGCTGTTTTTT
few	TRBV27	TRBJ2-7	TRBD1	CASSPTTGTYEQYF	TGTGCCAGCAGTCCGACGACAGGGACCTACGAGCAGTACTTC
few	TRBV27	TRBJ1-3	TRBD1	CASSFRRGPGNTIYF	TGTGCCAGCAGTTTCCGCAGGGGGCCTGGAAACACCATATATTTT
.	TRBV7-3	TRBJ2-1	.	CASSPHRLSPLNEQFF	TGTGCCAGCAGCCCCCACCGACTGTCTCCGCTCAATGAGCAGTTCTTC
.	TRBV5-6	TRBJ2-6	.	CASSFSDRRIFLGANVLTF	TGTGCCAGCAGCTTTAGCGACAGGCGAATTTTTCTGGGGGCCAACGTCCTGACTTTC
.	TRBV10-1	TRBJ2-7	.	CAPGGYEQYF	TGCGCCCCAGGGGGGTACGAGCAGTACTTC
once	TRBV5-1	TRBJ2-7	.	CASTLGASSYEQYF	TGCGCCAGCACCCTGGGGGCCAGCTCCTACGAGCAGTACTTC
.	TRBV29-1	TRBJ1-2	TRBD1	CSVESGTGGYGYTF	TGCAGCGTTGAAAGCGGGACAGGGGGCTATGGCTACACCTTC
.	TRBV5-6	TRBJ2-7	.	CASSLPARFHEQYF	TGTGCCAGCAGCTTGCCCGCGAGGTTCCACGAGCAGTACTTC
few	TRBV5-1	TRBJ1-2	.	CASSSLGPGQSGYTF	TGCGCCAGCAGCTCCCTTGGGCCGGGACAATCTGGCTACACCTTC
.	TRBV12-3/TRBV12-4	TRBJ2-7	TRBD1	CASIDRGGYEQYF	TGTGCCAGCATCGACAGGGGAGGCTACGAGCAGTACTTC
once	TRBV7-8	TRBJ2-7	.	CASSLTDYEQYF	TGTGCCAGCAGCTTGACAGACTACGAGCAGTACTTC
.	TRBV9	TRBJ2-1	.	CASMKQDSYNEQFF	TGTGCCAGCATGAAGCAAGACAGCTACAATGAGCAGTTCTTC
.	TRBV19	TRBJ2-3	.	CASSPGSTDTQYF	TGTGCCAGTAGTCCCGGTAGCACAGATACGCAGTATTTT
.	TRBV12-3/TRBV12-4	TRBJ2-2	.	CASSFGVPGELFF	TGTGCCAGCAGTTTCGGGGTCCCCGGGGAGCTGTTTTTT
.	TRBV5-1	TRBJ2-5	.	CASSRGQGHETQYF	TGCGCCAGCAGTCGGGGCCAGGGGCATGAGACCCAGTACTTC
.	TRBV11-3	TRBJ2-1	.	CASSPGVGAEQFF	TGTGCCAGCAGCCCAGGGGTTGGAGCTGAGCAGTTCTTC
once	TRBV9	TRBJ1-2	.	CASSRGGNDGYTF	TGTGCCAGCAGCAGGGGGGGAAACGATGGCTACACCTTC
few	TRBV28	TRBJ2-2	TRBD2	CASSLPGLAGGPGELFF	TGTGCCAGCAGTCTGCCCGGACTAGCGGGAGGTCCCGGGGAGCTGTTTTTT
.	TRBV4-2	TRBJ2-2	TRBD2	CASSQGDGTSGIGELFF	TGTGCCAGCAGCCAAGGGGACGGGACTAGCGGGATCGGGGAGCTGTTTTTT
.	TRBV13	TRBJ2-1	TRBD2	CASSFGTSGSSYNEQFF	TGTGCCAGCAGCTTTGGGACTAGCGGGAGCTCCTACAATGAGCAGTTCTTC
.	TRBV28	TRBJ2-5	TRBD2	CASRRGLAGVGETQYF	TGTGCCAGCAGGAGGGGACTAGCGGGAGTTGGAGAGACCCAGTACTTC
.	TRBV3-1/TRBV3-2	TRBJ1-3	TRBD1	CASSSRFSDRVGGHRF	TGTGCCAGCAGCTCCCGTTTCTCAGACAGGGTAGGGGGCCATCGTTTT
.	TRBV6-5	TRBJ1-2	.	CASSPKGRGLGGYTF	TGTGCCAGCAGTCCAAAGGGGAGGGGACTCGGTGGCTACACCTTC
.	TRBV19	TRBJ1-2	.	CASSIVHRDYGYTF	TGTGCCAGTAGTATAGTCCACAGGGACTATGGCTACACCTTC
.	TRBV19	TRBJ2-2	.	CASSRREYTGELFF	TGTGCCAGTAGTCGGCGGGAATACACCGGGGAGCTGTTTTTT
.	TRBV6-5	TRBJ1-1	.	CASSYGKGTEAFF	TGTGCCAGCAGTTACGGAAAGGGGACTGAAGCTTTCTTT
.	TRBV4-2	TRBJ1-5	.	CASSQGEDRSNQPQHF	TGTGCCAGCAGCCAAGGCGAGGATCGGAGCAATCAGCCCCAGCATTTT
.	TRBV6-6	TRBJ2-1	.	CASSLSGPLSYNEQFF	TGTGCCAGCAGCCTATCAGGGCCCTTATCCTACAATGAGCAGTTCTTC
once	TRBV5-6	TRBJ1-4	.	CASSLYRATNEKLFF	TGTGCCAGCAGCTTGTATCGGGCAACTAATGAAAAACTGTTTTTT
.	TRBV27	TRBJ2-2	TRBD2	CASSGIGGRSSGELFF	TGTGCCAGCAGTGGAATAGGCGGGAGGAGTAGCGGGGAGCTGTTTTTT
once	TRBV7-9	TRBJ1-3	TRBD1	CASSRTGAGNTIYF	TGTGCCAGCAGCCGGACAGGAGCTGGAAACACCATATATTTT
.	TRBV11-2	TRBJ1-4	.	CASSSRGTNEKLFF	TGTGCCAGCAGCTCCAGAGGAACTAATGAAAAACTGTTTTTT
.	TRBV11-2	TRBJ2-7	TRBD2	CASSLDTSGIYEQYF	TGTGCCAGCAGCTTAGATACTAGCGGGATATACGAGCAGTACTTC
.	TRBV7-9	TRBJ2-1	.	CASSLQGGSNEQFF	TGTGCCAGCAGCCTCCAAGGAGGCTCCAATGAGCAGTTCTTC